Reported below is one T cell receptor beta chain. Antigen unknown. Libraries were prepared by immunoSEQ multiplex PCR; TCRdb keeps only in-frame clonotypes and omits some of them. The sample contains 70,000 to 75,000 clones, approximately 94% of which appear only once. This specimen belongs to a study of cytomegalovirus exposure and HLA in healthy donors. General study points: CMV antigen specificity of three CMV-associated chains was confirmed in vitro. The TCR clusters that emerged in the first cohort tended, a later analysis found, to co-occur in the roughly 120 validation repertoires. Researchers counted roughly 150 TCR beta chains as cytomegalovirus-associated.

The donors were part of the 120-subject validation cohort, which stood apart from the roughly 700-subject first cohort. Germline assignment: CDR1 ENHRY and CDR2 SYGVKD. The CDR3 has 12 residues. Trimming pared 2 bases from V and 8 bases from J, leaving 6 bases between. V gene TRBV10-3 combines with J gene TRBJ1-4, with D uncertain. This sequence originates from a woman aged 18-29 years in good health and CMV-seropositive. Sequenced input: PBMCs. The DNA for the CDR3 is TGTGCCATCAGTGAGGGGCAGGAAAAACTGTTTTTT. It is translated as CAISEGQEKLFF.